The T cell receptor (beta chain) under discussion was sequenced for a study of control samples from healthy donors and cancer patients. Trimming stripped 2 bases from V and 7 bases from J, with 15 bases between. Germline-derived CDR1 and CDR2 are MNHEY and SVGEGT. The CDR3 runs 15 residues. This table comes from immunoSEQ multiplex PCR, and its TCRdb copy is limited to in-frame clones, with some not included. This table has 100,000 to 150,000 clones, roughly 84% appearing once. The sequencing sample was made of blood. The source of this sequence is a man aged 45-65 years in good health. V usage is TRBV6-2 or TRBV6-3 and J usage is TRBJ2-1, with TRBD1 as a possible D gene (6 bases). CDR3 nucleotides: TGTGCCAGCAGTTACCTGACACAGGGAACTAATGAGCAGTTCTTC. This codes for CASSYLTQGTNEQFF.